These 18 T cell receptor beta chains were sequenced from one sample in a study of CD4 and CD8 cells across lung adenocarcinoma regions. One entry per CDR3 protein results from TCRdb running MiXCR on the PCR reads. The table shows approximately 9,600 distinct CDR3 sequences, with about 51% occurring only once. Sequencing was performed on CD4+ T cells from the margin of a lung tumor. These receptors came from a male donor with lung adenocarcinoma. The CD4 and CD8 labels of this study may be unreliable.

This chain links TRBV10-3 with TRBJ2-1, with 9 bases aligning to TRBD2. The V gene end was trimmed by 7 bases and the J gene end by 7 bases; junction bases not matched to a gene: 11. The CDR3 is 15 amino acids. Germline CDR1 is ENHRY and CDR2 is SYGVKD. CDR3 protein: CAIKTAAGGPNEQFF. CDR3 nucleotides: TGTGCCATCAAAACCGCGGCGGGAGGGCCGAATGAGCAGTTCTTC.

The chain recombines TRBV27 with TRBJ2-4, with D possibly matching TRBD2 (5 bases). Trimming shortened V by 5 bases and J by 5 bases, and 16 bases separated the two germline ends. The CDR3 runs 15 residues. CDR1 and CDR2 from the germline V gene are MNHEY and SMNVEV (reference sequence). In DNA form, the CDR3 reads TGTGCCAGCAGTCCGGAGACTCTCGGGGAAAACATTCAGTACTTC. This encodes CASSPETLGENIQYF.

Points on this clonotype: The germline gene is not matched at one end of the junction; a read error may be the cause. V and J are TRBV10-3 and TRBJ2-4; 8 bases line up with TRBD2. Per germline, CDR1 ENHRY and CDR2 SYGVKD. This CDR3 spans 17 amino acids. The CDR3 bases are TGTGCCATCAGTGCCCCTACGGGGGGGAGAAACACAAATATGCAGTACTTT. It is translated as CAISAPTGGRNTNMQYF.

The chain has TRBV25-1 and TRBJ2-3; 11 bases align to TRBD2. Germline CDR1 and CDR2: MGHDK and SYGVNS. The V and J ends lost 1 base and 0 bases, in that order; junction bases with no gene match: 0. CDR3 length: 16 residues. The CDR3 loop is CASSEWTSGSTDTQYF. CDR3 nucleotides: TGTGCCAGCAGTGAATGGACTAGCGGGAGCACAGATACGCAGTATTTT.

This clonotype is deemed medium-sized. A much larger clone differs by one base, so this may be a read error. The V gene is TRBV6-1, the J gene TRBJ2-1, with D perhaps TRBD1 or TRBD2 (5 bases each). Germline-derived CDR1 and CDR2 are MNHNS and SASEGT. The CDR3 is 13 residues long. Between the trimmed V and J ends, which lost 6 bases and 13 bases, there was a span of 19 bases. The CDR3 bases are TGTGCCAGCAGGAGGACGGCGTGGGGGACCCAGTTCTTC. Amino acid sequence: CASRRTAWGTQFF.

The chain joins TRBV6-1 to TRBJ2-3; 8 nucleotides align to TRBD1. Germline CDR1 and CDR2: MNHNS and SASEGT. This CDR3 is 16 amino acids long. Trimming took 5 bases from V and 0 from J; bases not matched to a gene: 7. The CDR3, as DNA: TGTGCCAGCAGTCCCGGGACAGGTCCTAGCACAGATACGCAGTATTTT. It yields the protein CASSPGTGPSTDTQYF.

The chain employs TRBV4-1 and TRBJ2-5, with D perhaps matching TRBD1 or TRBD2 (5 bases each). Germline CDR1 MGHRA, CDR2 YSYEKL. The CDR3 length is 15 residues. V lost 2 bases, J lost 4 bases, and 14 bases lay in between. Written as DNA, the CDR3 is TGCGCCAGCAGCCAACAACAGGACTGGGGAGAGACCCAGTACTTC. This encodes CASSQQQDWGETQYF.

This clonotype turned up a few times. CDR3 DNA: TGTGCCAGCAGCTTATTCCTCGGGGGGGCAGGTCTAACCGGGGAGCTGTTTTTT. It codes for CASSLFLGGAGLTGELFF. V gene TRBV11-2 combines with J gene TRBJ2-2; 8 bases line up with TRBD2. Germline V lookup: CDR1 SGHAT, CDR2 FQNNGV. This CDR3 is 18 amino acids long. V lost 2 bases and J lost 5; bases outside the gene matches: 13.

This rearrangement joins TRBV6-1 to TRBJ2-3; 9 bases match TRBD2. Germline V gene lookup returns CDR1 MNHNS and CDR2 SASEGT. J was trimmed by 4 bases and V by 2 bases; bases with no gene match: 10. This CDR3 contains 17 residues. CDR3 coding DNA: TGTGCCAGCAGTGAAAGGGCCGGGACTAGCTCGCCAGATACGCAGTATTTT. Protein: CASSERAGTSSPDTQYF.

The CDR3 here is CASSDPNSGRVNEQFF. The CDR3 DNA reads TGCGCCAGCAGTGACCCAAATAGCGGGAGAGTCAATGAGCAGTTCTTC. J is TRBJ2-1 and V is TRBV10-2, with 9 bases fitting TRBD2. V lost 3 bases and J lost 6; bases outside the gene matches: 9. CDR3 length equals 16 residues. Germline V gene sequence: CDR1 WSHSY, CDR2 SAAADI.

The chain combines TRBV7-8 with TRBJ2-7; TRBD2 aligns across 7 bases. The germline gives CDR1 SGHVS, CDR2 FQNEAQ. V shed 5 bases and J 5 bases; nucleotides not matched to a gene: 12. CDR3 length: 15 residues. This chain's CDR3 is CASSQTGTIGHEQYF. In DNA, the CDR3 is TGTGCCAGCAGCCAGACCGGGACTATAGGGCACGAGCAGTACTTC.

This clonotype was seen only a few times. The J gene is TRBJ2-2, the V gene TRBV7-8, with a weak D call TRBD2 (6 bases). The CDR3 is made up of 15 amino acids. Trimming stripped 0 bases from V and 3 bases from J, with 8 bases between. In germline, CDR1 is SGHVS, CDR2 FQNEAQ. This chain's CDR3 is CASSLAGGYTGELFF. CDR3 sequence (DNA): TGTGCCAGCAGCTTAGCGGGAGGCTACACCGGGGAGCTGTTTTTT.

The V call is TRBV23-1, the J call TRBJ1-1, with TRBD1 matching over 10 bases. TRBV23-1 is an ORF, and what it does is uncertain. This CDR3 region has 17 residues. Losses at the gene ends were 4 bases for V and 6 bases for J; bases not matched to a gene: 14. CDR3 protein: CASSPVPGQGFVAEAFF. As DNA, the CDR3 is TGCGCCAGCAGTCCCGTCCCGGGACAGGGGTTCGTGGCTGAAGCTTTCTTT.

This clonotype was observed a few times. The V call is TRBV9, the J call TRBJ2-3, with D possibly TRBD2 on 6 matching bases. The CDR3 totals 16 residues. V was shortened by 2 bases and J by 0 bases, with 13 bases between the two germline ends. CDR1 SGDLS and CDR2 YYNGEE come from the germline V gene. CDR3 bases: TGTGCCAGCAGCGTGGATGCGGGGTCTAGCACAGATACGCAGTATTTT. This sequence encodes CASSVDAGSSTDTQYF.

This clonotype was found a few times. This chain links TRBV27 with TRBJ2-1, with a tentative D call TRBD2 (6 bases). Trimming pared 4 bases from V and 9 bases from J, leaving 19 bases between. Per germline, CDR1 MNHEY and CDR2 SMNVEV (reference sequence). The CDR3 has 15 amino acids. The CDR3 spells CASSSATRTVPEQFF. Written as DNA, the CDR3 is TGTGCCAGCAGTTCAGCGACTAGGACCGTCCCTGAGCAGTTCTTC.

This clonotype was counted many times. The rearrangement links TRBV7-2 to TRBJ2-2, with D possibly TRBD1 on 5 matching bases. V was shortened by 9 bases and J by 4 bases, with 12 bases between the two germline ends. CDR1 SGHTA and CDR2 FQGNSA come from the germline V gene. The CDR3 sequence is 13 residues long. The CDR3 loop is CASQGSSTGELFF. The DNA of the CDR3 is TGTGCCAGTCAGGGTTCCAGCACCGGGGAGCTGTTTTTT.

This clonotype ranks as medium-sized. The chain links TRBV14 to TRBJ2-5; maybe TRBD1 (5 bases). V lost 0 bases to trimming and J lost 9 bases, with 8 bases between them. Germline V lookup: CDR1 SGHDN, CDR2 FVKESK. This CDR3 spans 12 amino acids. The CDR3 DNA sequence: TGTGCCAGCAGCCAAGATCGACAGTCCCAGTACTTC. It encodes CASSQDRQSQYF.

On this clonotype itself: No conserved phenylalanine or tryptophan is present at the end of the CDR3, so a read error is the likely explanation. No DNA is shown, since the ends of the CDR3 on it are uncertain; the CDR3 is the one TCRdb lists. The chain links TRBV6-1 to TRBJ2-5; TRBD2, as called in the table, went unchecked against the DNA. CDR1 and CDR2 (germline): MNHNS, SASEGT. A total of 24 residues make up the CDR3, ends included. The CDR3 reads CASREAPASELGSAGPAGRGARAH.